Sequencing of this T cell receptor (beta chain) was carried out in a study of T cell responses to AZD1222 COVID-19 vaccine (dated by TCRdb to about 2021). Background for the entire study: Because spike-specific TCR depth and breadth did not differ between the two schedules, AZD1222 recipients who got a second dose at roughly 4 weeks were pooled with those who got a second dose at roughly 12 weeks. TCR sequencing covered 233 trial participants: 200 to 220 given two doses of AZD1222 and around 25 given two doses of MenACWY control vaccine. Enrollment into the trials was organized by age into subgroups of 18-55, 56-69 and 70-plus years, and those subgroups contained approximately 160, 26 and 62 TCR-sequenced participants, respectively. The paper as a whole reports these results and caveats: Nearly half of unique spike-specific TCRs reportedly recognized epitopes outside regions mutated in the B.1.351 and B.1.1.7 variants. Conclusions about previously exposed vaccinees were limited because only six AZD1222 recipients were SARS-CoV-2 seropositive at baseline. After two AZD1222 doses, spike-specific TCR breadth and depth were significantly higher than at day 0 and than in MenACWY recipients. Most participants were white British and females outnumbered males, and the authors suggested that clonal diversity may have been underestimated. Vaccine-associated CD4 TCRs spanned the whole spike protein, with dominant responses in regions 160-218 and 743-854. In the small 56-69-year group, the increase in depth fell short of significance, most likely because of low power. No day 14 peak-response samples were available, so repertoires were characterized only after the peak T cell response.

The CDR3 regions of human TCRbeta chains were subjected to immunosequencing. Per the original workflow: TCRs in the repertoires were compared against a reference library of SARS-CoV-2-specific TCRs that had been generated with the MIRA antigen-specificity platform. Breadth was defined as the fraction of unique TCRs that were SARS-CoV-2-associated, and depth was defined as the fraction of total T cells that were SARS-CoV-2-associated. Using the MIRA data, each spike-specific TCR was assigned both to the spike region to which the TCR was reactive and to a CD4 or CD8 class. Log10-transformed breadth and depth values were compared by one-way ANOVA with Sidak's multiple comparisons tests. The source is immuneACCESS, and TCRdb retained only in-frame sequences with V and J called. Part of the clones is not carried over; for the studies checked, unresolved V genes explain less than half of this, and the remainder is unexplained. V and J calls and clone size follow that table, whereas D and trimming were derived from the DNA. The sample records 150,000 to 200,000 clones, approximately 90% of which are singletons. The ten largest clones represent around 1.3% of the sample.

The junction shows trimming of 8 bases on V and 5 bases on J, plus 24 bases between the germline ends. According to the germline V gene, CDR1 reads SGHAT and CDR2 reads FQNNGV. The CDR3 sequence holds 16 residues, the cysteine and phenylalanine included. The retained sequence is limited to the CDR3, 48 bases, with the frame set at the first base. About this clone: Its specific antigen is unknown. Base qualities are not at hand, and no much larger clone is one base apart.

The time point label here, explained by the study, means: baseline before first vaccination. The vaccinee samples were drawn from two UK trials, COV001 and COV002, one of which was a single-blind randomized controlled phase 2/3 trial testing AZD1222 (ChAdOx1 nCoV-19) in healthy adults. For TCRbeta chain sequencing, PBMC samples were collected from trial participants at day 0 and at day 28 after the second dose. This clonotype was sampled from an adult in good health. The V and J segments used are TRBV11-2 and TRBJ1-1; the D gene identity is not certain. The source was peripheral blood, collected on day 0 of AZD1222 vaccination. The CDR3 has the sequence CASWPIIEGRKTEAFF. The DNA sequence reads TGTGCCAGCTGGCCCATTATCGAGGGAAGGAAAACTGAAGCTTTCTTT.